This T cell receptor beta chain derives from a study of blood T cells in healthy people across ages. Next came a second PCR, run for about 7 to 12 cycles, which used a sample-barcoded 5' primer along with a J-beta primer mix. Each cDNA molecule received a tag from a template-switch adaptor that had 12 random nucleotides. TCRdb independently ran MiXCR on the 5' RACE reads; one entry per CDR3 protein. The sample has 750,000 or so distinct CDR3 sequences, approximately 25% seen once. Comments on this clonotype: Antigen specificity is unknown. The junction shows a germline mismatch at one end, possibly a read error.

Findings of the study overall: Measured against age, TCR beta diversity per million T cells decreased in a roughly linear manner. Expanded clonotype changes were possibly confounded by unknown donor CMV status.

This same sample was also part of a study on T cells of mothers and their children. That study reports: Each mother yielded more than 9.5 million TCR beta CDR3 reads. Each child yielded millions of reads.

This TCR came from a boy younger than 18 in good health. Specimen: blood.

CDR3 residues: CATSRRTGTPLKTQCF. Written as DNA, the CDR3 is TGTGCCACCAGTCGCCGTACCGGGACACCACTGAAGACCCAGTGCTTC. The chain carries TRBV15 and TRBJ2-5; weak D call: TRBD1 (6 bases). Germline V CDR1 and CDR2: LNHNV, YYDKDF (reference sequence). The CDR3 runs to 16 residues.